A selection of T cell receptor beta chains follows, all from one sample in a study of CD8 T cells in Susac syndrome. TCRdb independently ran MiXCR on the immunoSEQ multiplex PCR reads; one entry per CDR3 protein. The table includes 210,000 or so distinct CDR3 sequences, about 94% detected once. Sequencing used CD4+ T cells from PBMCs. The receptors stem from a human donor with Susac syndrome. Each CDR3 is given with its conserved first and last residue. The D gene is left open where the match is weak. Where a row states a size, it is once, few, many or the class of an expanded clone; other rows omit it.

>TRBJ2-7|TRBV28|NA|NA
TGTGCCGTCACTCCTGGGGGGAGTACGGCCTACGAGCAGTACTTC
CAVTPGGSTAYEQYF
>TRBJ2-5|TRBV2|TRBD2|NA
TGTGCCAGCCACCCCGCGGGAGCTAGCGGGGGGGCTGAAGAGACCCAGTACTTC
CASHPAGASGGAEETQYF
>TRBJ2-6|TRBV7-2|NA|NA
TGTGCCAGCAGCTCTCAGGGAGGCACTGGGGCCAACGTCCTGACTTTC
CASSSQGGTGANVLTF
>TRBJ1-2|TRBV4-3|NA|NA
TGCGCCAGCAGCCAAGATCGCGGGGGGGGTTGGGACTATGGCTACACCTTC
CASSQDRGGGWDYGYTF
>TRBJ2-1|TRBV27|NA|NA
TGTGCCAGCAGTTTCTCCTCCTACAATGAGCAGTTCTTC
CASSFSSYNEQFF
>TRBJ2-5|TRBV6-2/TRBV6-3|NA|NA
TGTGCCAGCAGTTTAAGGGTTGAGGAGACCCAGTACTTC
CASSLRVEETQYF
>TRBJ1-2|TRBV20-1|NA|once
TGCAGTGCCAAGCTCGTTTCAGTTGGCGGCTACACCTTC
CSAKLVSVGGYTF
>TRBJ2-7|TRBV7-2|NA|NA
TGTGCCAGCAGCTTAGGAGGGGCTGGGGGCGAGCAGTACTTC
CASSLGGAGGEQYF
>TRBJ2-5|TRBV4-3|NA|NA
TGCGCCAGCAGCCAAGATCGCCAGGGCGCGGTTGGTAGCCTACAAGAGACCCAGTACTTC
CASSQDRQGAVGSLQETQYF
>TRBJ2-3|TRBV7-2|NA|NA
TGTGCCAGCAGCTCCACCCCCACAGATACGCAGTATTTT
CASSSTPTDTQYF
>TRBJ2-5|TRBV28|TRBD1|NA
TGTGCCAGCAGTTTAGGGGACAGGACAGGTGCAGAGACCCAGTACTTC
CASSLGDRTGAETQYF
>TRBJ1-3|TRBV27|TRBD1|NA
TGTGCCAGCAGTTCCCGGACAGGGGACGGAAACACCATATATTTT
CASSSRTGDGNTIYF
>TRBJ1-5|TRBV4-2|NA|once
TGTGCCAGCAGCCAAGATTCAAGTGACAGAGATCAGCCCCAGCATTTT
CASSQDSSDRDQPQHF
>TRBJ1-4|TRBV9|NA|NA
TGTGCCAGCAGCCCACCCGGCGGGGGTAATGAAAAACTGTTTTTT
CASSPPGGGNEKLFF
>TRBJ1-2|TRBV7-2|NA|NA
TGTGCCAGCAGCTTAGGACCAGGGGCCTCGGATGGCTACACCTTC
CASSLGPGASDGYTF
>TRBJ1-1|TRBV20-1|NA|NA
TGCAGTGCTAGGCCCGGGGAGGGAAGGGACACTGAAGCTTTCTTT
CSARPGEGRDTEAFF
>TRBJ1-6|TRBV6-5|NA|NA
TGTGCCAGCAGTTACTCTGGGGTCTCACCCCTCCACTTT
CASSYSGVSPLHF